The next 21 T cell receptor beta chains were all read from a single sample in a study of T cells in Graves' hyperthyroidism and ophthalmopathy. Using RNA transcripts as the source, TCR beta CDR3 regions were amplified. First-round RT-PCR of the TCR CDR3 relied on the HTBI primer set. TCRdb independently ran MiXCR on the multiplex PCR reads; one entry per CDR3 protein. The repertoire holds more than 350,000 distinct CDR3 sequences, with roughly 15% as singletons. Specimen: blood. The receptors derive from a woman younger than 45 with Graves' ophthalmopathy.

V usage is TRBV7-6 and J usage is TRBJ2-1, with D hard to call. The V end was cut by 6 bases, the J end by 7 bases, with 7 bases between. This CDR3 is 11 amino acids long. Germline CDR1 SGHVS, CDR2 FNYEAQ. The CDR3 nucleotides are TGTGCCAGCAGGCACGGGAATGAGCAGTTCTTC. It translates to CASRHGNEQFF.

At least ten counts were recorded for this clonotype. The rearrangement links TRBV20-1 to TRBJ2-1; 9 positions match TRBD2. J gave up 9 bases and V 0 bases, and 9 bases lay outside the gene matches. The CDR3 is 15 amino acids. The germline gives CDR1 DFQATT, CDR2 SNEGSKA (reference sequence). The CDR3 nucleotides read TGCAGTGCTAGAGATCGGCGCGGGGGGGGTGCTGAGCAGTTCTTC. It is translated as CSARDRRGGGAEQFF.

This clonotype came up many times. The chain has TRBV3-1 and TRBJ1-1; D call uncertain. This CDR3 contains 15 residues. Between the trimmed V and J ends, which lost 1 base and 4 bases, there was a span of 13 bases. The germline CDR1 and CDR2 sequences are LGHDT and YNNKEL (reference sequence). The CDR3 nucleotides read TGTGCCAGCAGCCAAGTGGCGGGCAGGCGCACTGAAGCTTTCTTT. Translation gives CASSQVAGRRTEAFF.

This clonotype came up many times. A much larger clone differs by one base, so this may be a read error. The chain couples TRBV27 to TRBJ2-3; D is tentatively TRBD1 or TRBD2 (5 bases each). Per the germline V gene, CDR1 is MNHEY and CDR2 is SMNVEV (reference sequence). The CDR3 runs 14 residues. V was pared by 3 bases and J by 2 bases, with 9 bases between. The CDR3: CASSLGPYTDTQYF. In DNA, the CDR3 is TGTGCCAGCAGTTTGGGACCGTACACAGATACGCAGTATTTT.

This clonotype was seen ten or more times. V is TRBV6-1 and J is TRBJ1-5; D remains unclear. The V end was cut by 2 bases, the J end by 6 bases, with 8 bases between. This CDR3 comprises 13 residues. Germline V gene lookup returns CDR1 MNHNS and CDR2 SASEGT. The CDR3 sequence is CASSEHWGQPQHF. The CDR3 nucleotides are TGTGCCAGCAGTGAACATTGGGGTCAGCCCCAGCATTTT.

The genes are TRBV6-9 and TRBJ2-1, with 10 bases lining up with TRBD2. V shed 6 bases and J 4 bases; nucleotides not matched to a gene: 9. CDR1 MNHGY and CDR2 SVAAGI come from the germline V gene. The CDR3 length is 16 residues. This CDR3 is CASRLPRTSGYNEQFF. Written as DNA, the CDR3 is TGTGCCAGCAGATTACCTAGGACTAGCGGTTACAATGAGCAGTTCTTC.

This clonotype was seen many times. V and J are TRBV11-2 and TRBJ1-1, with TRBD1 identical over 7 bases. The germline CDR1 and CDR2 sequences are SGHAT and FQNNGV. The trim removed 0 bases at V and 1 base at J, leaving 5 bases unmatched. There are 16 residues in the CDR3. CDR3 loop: CASSLDRTGPNTEAFF. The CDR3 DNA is TGTGCCAGCAGCTTAGATCGGACAGGACCGAACACTGAAGCTTTCTTT.

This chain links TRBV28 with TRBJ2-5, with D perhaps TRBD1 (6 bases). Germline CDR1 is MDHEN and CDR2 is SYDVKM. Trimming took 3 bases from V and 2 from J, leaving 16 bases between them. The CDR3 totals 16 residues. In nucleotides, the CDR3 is TGTGCCAGCAGTTTCGGGGCATTGGGGACACAAGAGACCCAGTACTTC. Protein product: CASSFGALGTQETQYF.

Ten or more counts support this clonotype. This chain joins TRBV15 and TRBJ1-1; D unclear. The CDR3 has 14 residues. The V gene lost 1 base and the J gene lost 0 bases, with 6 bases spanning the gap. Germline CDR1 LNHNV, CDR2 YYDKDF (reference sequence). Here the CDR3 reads CATSRVTMNTEAFF. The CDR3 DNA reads TGTGCCACCAGCAGAGTTACAATGAACACTGAAGCTTTCTTT.

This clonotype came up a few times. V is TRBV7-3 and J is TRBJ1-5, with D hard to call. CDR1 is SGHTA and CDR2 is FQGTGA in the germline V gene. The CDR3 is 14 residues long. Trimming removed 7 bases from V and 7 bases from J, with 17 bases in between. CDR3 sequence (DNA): TGTGCCAGCACCCTAAGCGGGCCTTGGCAGCCCCAGCATTTT. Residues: CASTLSGPWQPQHF.

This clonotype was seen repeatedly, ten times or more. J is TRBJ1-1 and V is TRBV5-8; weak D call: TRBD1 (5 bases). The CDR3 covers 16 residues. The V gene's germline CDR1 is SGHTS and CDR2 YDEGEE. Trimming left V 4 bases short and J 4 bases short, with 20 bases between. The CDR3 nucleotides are TGTGCCAGCAGCCCGAGGGGTGTCGGGGGGATCACTGAAGCTTTCTTT. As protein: CASSPRGVGGITEAFF. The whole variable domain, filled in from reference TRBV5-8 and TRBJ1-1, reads EAGVTQSPTHLIKTRGQQATLRCSPISGHTSVYWYQQALGLGLQFLLWYDEGEERNRGNFPPRFSGRQFPNYSSELNVNALELEDSALYLCASSPRGVGGITEAFFGQGTRLTVV.

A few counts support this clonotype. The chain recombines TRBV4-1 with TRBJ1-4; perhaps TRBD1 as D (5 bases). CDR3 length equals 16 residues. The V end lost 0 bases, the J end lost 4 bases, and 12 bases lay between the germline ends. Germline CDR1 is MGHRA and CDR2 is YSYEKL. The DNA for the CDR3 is TGCGCCAGCAGCCAAGAGGAAGGGGAAAGTAATGAAAAACTGTTTTTT. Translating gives CASSQEEGESNEKLFF.

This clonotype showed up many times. This CDR3 is CASSLESNRVQPQHF. CDR3 nucleotides: TGTGCCAGCAGCTTAGAGTCGAACAGGGTTCAGCCCCAGCATTTT. This chain uses TRBV7-2 with TRBJ1-5; TRBD1 is a possible D gene (6 bases). This CDR3 is 15 amino acids long. Between the trimmed V and J ends, which lost 1 base and 6 bases, there was a span of 13 bases. CDR1 and CDR2 from the germline V gene are SGHTA and FQGNSA.

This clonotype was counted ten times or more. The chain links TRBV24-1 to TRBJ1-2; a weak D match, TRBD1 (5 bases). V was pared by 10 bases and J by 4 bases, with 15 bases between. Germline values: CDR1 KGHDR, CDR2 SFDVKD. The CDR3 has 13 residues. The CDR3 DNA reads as TGTGCCACTTCGATCGACAGATTCTATGGCTACACCTTC. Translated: CATSIDRFYGYTF.

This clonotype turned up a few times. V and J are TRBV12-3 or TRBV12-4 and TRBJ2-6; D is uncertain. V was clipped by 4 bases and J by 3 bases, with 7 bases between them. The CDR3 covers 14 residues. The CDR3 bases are TGTGCCAGCAGTTCGGTTGGTGGGGCCAACGTCCTGACTTTC. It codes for CASSSVGGANVLTF.

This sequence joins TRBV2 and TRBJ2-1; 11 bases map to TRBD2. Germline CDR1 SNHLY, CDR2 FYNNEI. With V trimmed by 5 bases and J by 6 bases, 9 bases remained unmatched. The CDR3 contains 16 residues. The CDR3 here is CASSPFSGGASNEQFF. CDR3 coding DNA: TGTGCCAGCAGTCCGTTTAGCGGGGGGGCCTCCAATGAGCAGTTCTTC. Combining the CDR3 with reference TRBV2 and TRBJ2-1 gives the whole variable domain EPEVTQTPSHQVTQMGQEVILRCVPISNHLYFYWYRQILGQKVEFLVSFYNNEISEKSEIFDDQFSVERPDGSNFTLKIRSTKLEDSAMYFCASSPFSGGASNEQFFGPGTRLTVL.

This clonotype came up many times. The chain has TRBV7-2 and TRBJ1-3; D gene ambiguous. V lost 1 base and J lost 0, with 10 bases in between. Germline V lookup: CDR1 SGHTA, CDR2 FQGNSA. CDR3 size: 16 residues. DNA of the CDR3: TGTGCCAGCAGCTTAGGGACCCCGGGCTCTGGAAACACCATATATTTT. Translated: CASSLGTPGSGNTIYF. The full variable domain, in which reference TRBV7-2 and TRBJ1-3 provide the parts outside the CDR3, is GAGVSQSPSNKVTEKGKDVELRCDPISGHTALYWYRQSLGQGLEFLIYFQGNSAPDKSGLPSDRFSAERTGGSVSTLTIQRTQQEDSAVYLCASSLGTPGSGNTIYFGEGSWLTVV.

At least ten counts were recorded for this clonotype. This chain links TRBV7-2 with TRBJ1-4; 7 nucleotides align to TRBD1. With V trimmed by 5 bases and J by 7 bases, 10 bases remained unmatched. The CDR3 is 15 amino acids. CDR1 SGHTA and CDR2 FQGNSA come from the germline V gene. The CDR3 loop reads CASSPGGGVGEKLFF. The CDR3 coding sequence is TGTGCCAGCAGCCCAGGAGGGGGCGTAGGTGAAAAACTGTTTTTT. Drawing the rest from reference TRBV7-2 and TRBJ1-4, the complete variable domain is GAGVSQSPSNKVTEKGKDVELRCDPISGHTALYWYRQSLGQGLEFLIYFQGNSAPDKSGLPSDRFSAERTGGSVSTLTIQRTQQEDSAVYLCASSPGGGVGEKLFFGSGTQLSVL.

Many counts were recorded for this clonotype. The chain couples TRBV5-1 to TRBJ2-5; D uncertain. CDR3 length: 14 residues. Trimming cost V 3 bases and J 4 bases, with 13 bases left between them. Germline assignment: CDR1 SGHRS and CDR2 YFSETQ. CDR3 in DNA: TGCGCCAGCAGCTCCGGTCCTTCGACAGAGACCCAGTACTTC. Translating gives CASSSGPSTETQYF.

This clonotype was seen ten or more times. Written as DNA, the CDR3 is TGTGCCAGCAGTTTTCAAAGACTAGTGGTAGGGGAGCAGTTCTTC. Translating gives CASSFQRLVVGEQFF. J is TRBJ2-1 and V is TRBV28, with D possibly matching TRBD2 (6 bases). CDR1 and CDR2 (germline): MDHEN, SYDVKM. This CDR3 contains 15 residues. Trimming removed 3 bases from V and 10 bases from J, with 19 bases in between.

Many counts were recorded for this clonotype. In DNA, the CDR3 is TGTGCCAGCAGCCCTCGGACAGGGGATGACACTGAAGCTTTCTTT. Its translation: CASSPRTGDDTEAFF. The chain has TRBV2 and TRBJ1-1; 9 bases map to TRBD1. This CDR3 comprises 15 residues. Germline CDR1 reads SNHLY; CDR2 reads FYNNEI. Trimming cost V 6 bases and J 3 bases; bases outside gene matches: 8.